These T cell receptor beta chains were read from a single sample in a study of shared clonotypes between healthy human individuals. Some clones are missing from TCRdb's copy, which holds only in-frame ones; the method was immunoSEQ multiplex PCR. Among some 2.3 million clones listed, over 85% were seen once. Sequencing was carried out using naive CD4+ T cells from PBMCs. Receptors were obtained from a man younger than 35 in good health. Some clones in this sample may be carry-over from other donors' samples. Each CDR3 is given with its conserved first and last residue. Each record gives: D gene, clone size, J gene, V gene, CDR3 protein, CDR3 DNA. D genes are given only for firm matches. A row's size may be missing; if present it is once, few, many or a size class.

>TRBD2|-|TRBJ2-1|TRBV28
CAILGLAGGGGSYNEQFF
TGTGCCATCCTAGGACTAGCGGGAGGGGGAGGGTCCTACAATGAGCAGTTCTTC
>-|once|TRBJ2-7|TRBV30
CAGGAWGTQSSYEQYF
TGTGCCGGAGGCGCCTGGGGGACGCAGAGCTCCTACGAGCAGTACTTC
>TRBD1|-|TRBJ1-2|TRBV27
CASSLSGDRGNYGYTF
TGTGCCAGCAGTTTATCCGGCGACAGGGGTAACTATGGCTACACCTTC
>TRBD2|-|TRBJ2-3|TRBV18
CASSPVLAGGPGPDTQYF
TGTGCCAGCTCACCAGTATTAGCGGGAGGGCCGGGCCCAGATACGCAGTATTTT
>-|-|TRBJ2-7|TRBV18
CASSPGPNYEQYF
TGTGCCAGCTCACCGGGACCCAACTACGAGCAGTACTTC
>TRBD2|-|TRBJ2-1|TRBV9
CASSVGGSYNEQFF
TGTGCCAGCAGCGTAGGCGGGAGCTACAATGAGCAGTTCTTC
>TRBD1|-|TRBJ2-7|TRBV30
CAWGGQGTSYEQYF
TGTGCCTGGGGGGGACAGGGGACCTCCTACGAGCAGTACTTC
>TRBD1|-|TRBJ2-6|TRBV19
CASSPTRQGAGGANVLTF
TGTGCCAGTAGTCCGACCCGACAGGGGGCGGGTGGGGCCAACGTCCTGACTTTC
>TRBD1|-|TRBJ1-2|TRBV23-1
CASTLREGADSWGYGYTF
TGCGCCAGCACCCTACGGGAGGGGGCGGATTCTTGGGGCTATGGCTACACCTTC
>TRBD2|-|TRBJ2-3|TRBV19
CASSRIGTTRGTDTQYF
TGTGCCAGTAGTAGAATCGGGACTACCCGGGGGACAGATACGCAGTATTTT
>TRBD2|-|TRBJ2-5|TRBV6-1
CASSEVEGRGETQYF
TGTGCCAGCAGTGAAGTGGAGGGGAGGGGAGAGACCCAGTACTTC
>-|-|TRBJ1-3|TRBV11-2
CASSFPTRSYSGNTIYF
TGTGCCAGCAGCTTTCCTACCCGCAGCTACTCTGGAAACACCATATATTTT
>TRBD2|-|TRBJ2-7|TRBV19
CASSASGRAVPYEQYF
TGTGCCAGTAGTGCTAGCGGGAGGGCCGTCCCCTACGAGCAGTACTTC
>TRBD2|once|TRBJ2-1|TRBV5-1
CASSGTSGAYNEQFF
TGCGCCAGCAGCGGGACTAGCGGGGCCTACAATGAGCAGTTCTTC
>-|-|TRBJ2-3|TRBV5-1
CASSELPRTGAGVNTDTQYF
TGCGCCAGCAGCGAGCTCCCGCGCACGGGGGCTGGGGTCAACACAGATACGCAGTATTTT
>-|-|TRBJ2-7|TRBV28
CASSLSGSGSYEQYF
TGTGCCAGCAGTTTATCTGGGTCGGGCTCCTACGAGCAGTACTTC
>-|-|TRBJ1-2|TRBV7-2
CASSPSGVGYGYTF
TGTGCCAGCAGCCCCAGCGGGGTAGGCTATGGCTACACCTTC
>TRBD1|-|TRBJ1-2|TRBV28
CASMTQGAPNGYTF
TGTGCCAGCATGACCCAGGGGGCACCTAACGGCTACACCTTC
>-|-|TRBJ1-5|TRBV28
CASSSLPGRITAGQPQHF
TGTGCCAGCAGTTCTCTACCGGGACGAATTACGGCGGGTCAGCCCCAGCATTTT
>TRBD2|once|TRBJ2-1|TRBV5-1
CASSLAGAGGYGNEQFF
TGCGCCAGCAGCTTGGCGGGAGCGGGAGGGTATGGTAATGAGCAGTTCTTC
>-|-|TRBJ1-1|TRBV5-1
CASSFTPVLGTEAFF
TGCGCCAGCAGCTTCACCCCCGTATTGGGTACTGAAGCTTTCTTT
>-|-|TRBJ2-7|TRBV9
CASSVGEREYHEQYF
TGTGCCAGCAGCGTAGGTGAAAGGGAGTACCACGAGCAGTACTTC
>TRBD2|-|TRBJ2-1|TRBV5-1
CASSPVAGGPNEQFF
TGCGCCAGCAGCCCTGTTGCGGGAGGGCCCAATGAGCAGTTCTTC
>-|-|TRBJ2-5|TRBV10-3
CAISGAQETQYF
TGTGCCATCAGTGGGGCCCAAGAGACCCAGTACTTC
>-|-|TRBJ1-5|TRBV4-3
CASSQDPRGHQPQHF
TGCGCCAGCAGCCAAGACCCAAGGGGCCATCAGCCCCAGCATTTT
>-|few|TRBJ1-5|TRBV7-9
CASSPGVYQPQHF
TGTGCCAGCAGCCCAGGGGTCTATCAGCCCCAGCATTTT
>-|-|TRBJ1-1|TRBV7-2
CASSFTGNTEAFF
TGTGCCAGCAGCTTCACCGGGAACACTGAAGCTTTCTTT
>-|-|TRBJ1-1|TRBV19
CASSIASMNTEAFF
TGTGCCAGTAGTATAGCCAGCATGAACACTGAAGCTTTCTTT
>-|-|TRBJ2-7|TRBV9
CASSVDVRGHYEQYF
TGTGCCAGCAGCGTAGATGTCCGGGGGCACTACGAGCAGTACTTC
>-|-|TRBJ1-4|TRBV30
CAWSAPRAGALNEKLFF
TGTGCCTGGAGTGCCCCCCGAGCAGGGGCCCTAAATGAAAAACTGTTTTTT
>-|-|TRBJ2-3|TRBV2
CASSELLPADTQYF
TGTGCCAGCAGTGAGCTCCTCCCGGCAGATACGCAGTATTTT
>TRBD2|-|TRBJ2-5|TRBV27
CASSPHGRAGSEETQYF
TGTGCCAGCAGCCCCCACGGGAGGGCTGGGTCGGAAGAGACCCAGTACTTC
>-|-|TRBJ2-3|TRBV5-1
CASSFRGRALSTDTQYF
TGCGCCAGCAGCTTTAGGGGAAGGGCCTTAAGCACAGATACGCAGTATTTT